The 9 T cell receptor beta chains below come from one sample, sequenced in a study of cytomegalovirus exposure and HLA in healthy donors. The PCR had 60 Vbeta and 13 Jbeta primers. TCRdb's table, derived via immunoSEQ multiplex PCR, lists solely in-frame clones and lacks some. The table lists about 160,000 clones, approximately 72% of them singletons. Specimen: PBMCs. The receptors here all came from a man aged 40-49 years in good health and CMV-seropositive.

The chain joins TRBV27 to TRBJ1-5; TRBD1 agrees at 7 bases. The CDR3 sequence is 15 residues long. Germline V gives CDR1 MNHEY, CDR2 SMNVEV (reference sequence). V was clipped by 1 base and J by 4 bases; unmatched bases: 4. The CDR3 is CASSLYQGVNQPQHF. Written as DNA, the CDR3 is TGTGCCAGCAGTTTATATCAGGGGGTTAATCAGCCCCAGCATTTT.

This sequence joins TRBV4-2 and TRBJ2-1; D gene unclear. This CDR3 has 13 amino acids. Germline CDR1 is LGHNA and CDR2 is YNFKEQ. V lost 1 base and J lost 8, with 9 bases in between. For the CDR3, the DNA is TGTGCCAGCAGCCAAGGCGATTATGATGAGCAGTTCTTC. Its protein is CASSQGDYDEQFF.

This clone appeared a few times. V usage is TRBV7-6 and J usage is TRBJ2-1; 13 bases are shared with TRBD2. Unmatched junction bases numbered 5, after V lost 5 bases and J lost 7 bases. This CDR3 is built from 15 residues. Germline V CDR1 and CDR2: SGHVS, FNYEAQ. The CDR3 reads CASSTSGGVVNEQFF. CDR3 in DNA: TGTGCCAGCAGCACTAGCGGGGGGGTAGTAAATGAGCAGTTCTTC.

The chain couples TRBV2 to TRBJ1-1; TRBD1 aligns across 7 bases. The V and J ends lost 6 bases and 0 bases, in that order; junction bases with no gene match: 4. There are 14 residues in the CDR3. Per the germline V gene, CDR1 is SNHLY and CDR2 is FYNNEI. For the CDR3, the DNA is TGTGCCAGCAGCTCCCAGGGGGTGAACACTGAAGCTTTCTTT. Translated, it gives CASSSQGVNTEAFF.

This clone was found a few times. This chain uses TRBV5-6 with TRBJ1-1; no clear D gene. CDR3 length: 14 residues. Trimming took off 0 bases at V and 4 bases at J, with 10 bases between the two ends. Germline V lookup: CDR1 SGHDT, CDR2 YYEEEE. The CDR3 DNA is TGTGCCAGCAGCTTGGGGGCCCTACCCACTGAAGCTTTCTTT. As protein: CASSLGALPTEAFF.

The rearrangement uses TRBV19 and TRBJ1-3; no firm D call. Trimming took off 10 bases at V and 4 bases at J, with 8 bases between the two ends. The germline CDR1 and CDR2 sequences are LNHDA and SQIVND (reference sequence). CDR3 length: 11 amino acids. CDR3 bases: TGTGCCACCCTCCTAGGAAACACCATATATTTT. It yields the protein CATLLGNTIYF.

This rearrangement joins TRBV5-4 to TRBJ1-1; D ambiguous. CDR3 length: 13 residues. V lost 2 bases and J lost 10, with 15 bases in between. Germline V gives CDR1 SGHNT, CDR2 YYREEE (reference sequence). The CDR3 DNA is TGTGCCAGCAGCTTCGACTCAGTCATGGCAGCTTTCTTT. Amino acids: CASSFDSVMAAFF.

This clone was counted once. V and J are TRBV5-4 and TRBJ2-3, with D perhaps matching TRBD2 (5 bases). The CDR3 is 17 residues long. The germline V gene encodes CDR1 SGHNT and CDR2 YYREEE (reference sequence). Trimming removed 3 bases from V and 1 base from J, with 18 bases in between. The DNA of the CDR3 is TGTGCCAGCAGCTCTCCCACCAGCGGAGTAGGCACAGATACGCAGTATTTT. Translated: CASSSPTSGVGTDTQYF.

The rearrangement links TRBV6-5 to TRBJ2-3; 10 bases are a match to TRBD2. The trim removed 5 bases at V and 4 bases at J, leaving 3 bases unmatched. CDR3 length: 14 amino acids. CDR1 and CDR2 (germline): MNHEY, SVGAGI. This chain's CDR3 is CASSPGLASDTQYF. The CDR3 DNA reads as TGTGCCAGCAGTCCGGGACTAGCGTCAGATACGCAGTATTTT.